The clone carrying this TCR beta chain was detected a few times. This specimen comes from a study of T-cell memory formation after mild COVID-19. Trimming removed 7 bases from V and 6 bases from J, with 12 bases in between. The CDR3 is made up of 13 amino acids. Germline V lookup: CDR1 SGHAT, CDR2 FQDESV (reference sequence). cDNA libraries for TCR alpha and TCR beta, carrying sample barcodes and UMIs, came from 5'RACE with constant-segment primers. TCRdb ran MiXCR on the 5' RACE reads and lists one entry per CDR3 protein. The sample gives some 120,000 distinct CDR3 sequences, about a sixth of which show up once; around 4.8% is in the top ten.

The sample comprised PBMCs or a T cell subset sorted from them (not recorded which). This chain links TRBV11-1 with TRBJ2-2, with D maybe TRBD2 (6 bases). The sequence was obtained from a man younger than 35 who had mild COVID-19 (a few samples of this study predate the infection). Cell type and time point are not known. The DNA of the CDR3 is TGTGCCAGCAACAAATGGGGGGCCGGGGAGCTGTTTTTT. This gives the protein CASNKWGAGELFF.